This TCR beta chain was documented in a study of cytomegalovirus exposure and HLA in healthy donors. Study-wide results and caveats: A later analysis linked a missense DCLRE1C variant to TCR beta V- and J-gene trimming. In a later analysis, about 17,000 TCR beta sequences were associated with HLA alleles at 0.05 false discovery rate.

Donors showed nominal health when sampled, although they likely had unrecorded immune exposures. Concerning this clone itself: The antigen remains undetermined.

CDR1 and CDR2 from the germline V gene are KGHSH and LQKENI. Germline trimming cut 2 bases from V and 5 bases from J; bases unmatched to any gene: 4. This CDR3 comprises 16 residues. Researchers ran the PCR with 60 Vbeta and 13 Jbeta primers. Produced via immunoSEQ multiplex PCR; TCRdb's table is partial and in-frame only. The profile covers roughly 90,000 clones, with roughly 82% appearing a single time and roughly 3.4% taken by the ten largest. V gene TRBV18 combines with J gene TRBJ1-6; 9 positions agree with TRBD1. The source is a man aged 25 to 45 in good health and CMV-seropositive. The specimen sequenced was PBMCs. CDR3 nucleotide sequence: TGTGCCAGCTCACCAACAGGGGGCCTAAATAATTCACCCCTCCACTTT. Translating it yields CASSPTGGLNNSPLHF.